This T cell receptor beta chain was sequenced for a study of early T cells in non-severe SARS-CoV-2 infection. Study information: The authors sequenced bulk RNA from unsorted whole blood, leaving chains unpaired.

The library protocol tagged individual cDNA molecules with unique molecular identifiers. TCRdb analysed the 5' RACE reads with MiXCR anew, one entry per CDR3 protein. The profile shows about 41,000 distinct CDR3 sequences, roughly a tenth of them singletons. CDR1 is SQVTM and CDR2 is ANQGSEA in the germline V gene. The CDR3 is made up of 14 amino acids. V lost 6 bases, J lost 2 bases, and 6 bases stayed unmatched. Many counts were recorded for this clonotype. Antigen specificity is unknown. Overall study results and limits: CD4 and private specificities were missed by VDJdb matching, which favored anti-spike CD8 responses.

This sequence joins TRBV29-1 and TRBJ2-3; 9 bases are a match to TRBD1. The source material was whole blood. The TCR originated in an adult who was a healthcare worker with PCR-confirmed SARS-CoV-2 infection or an uninfected control (not recorded which). CDR3 bases: TGCAGCGTGGGGGACAGGGACTCCACAGATACGCAGTATTTT. This encodes CSVGDRDSTDTQYF.